Listed here are 7 T cell receptor beta chains from one sample, sequenced in a study of cytomegalovirus exposure and HLA in healthy donors. The PCR ran on 60 Vbeta and 13 Jbeta primers. Produced via immunoSEQ multiplex PCR; TCRdb's table is partial and in-frame only. The repertoire holds some 110,000 clones, with roughly 80% as singletons. The sequenced sample consisted of PBMCs. The receptors here all came from a man aged 30-40 years in good health and CMV-seropositive.

This rearrangement joins TRBV5-1 to TRBJ1-3; 12 bases are a match to TRBD1. Germline trimming cut 3 bases from V and 3 bases from J; bases unmatched to any gene: 4. The CDR3 extends over 16 amino acids. Germline V gene lookup returns CDR1 SGHRS and CDR2 YFSETQ. CDR3 sequence: CASSSRDRGLGNTIYF. The CDR3 DNA is TGCGCCAGCAGCTCCCGGGACAGGGGGCTTGGAAACACCATATATTTT.

The rearrangement links TRBV29-1 to TRBJ2-1; 7 nucleotides match TRBD1. The germline V gene has CDR1 SQVTM and CDR2 ANQGSEA. The length of the CDR3 is 13 residues. With 5 bases clipped from V and 6 bases from J, the junction kept 7 bases outside the gene matches. The CDR3 nucleotides are TGCAGCGTTCAATCCCAGGGGGTCAATGAGCAGTTCTTC. It translates to CSVQSQGVNEQFF.

The chain couples TRBV5-1 to TRBJ1-5, with D unclear. CDR3 length: 15 amino acids. V gave up 1 base and J gave up 0 bases, with 8 bases separating them. Per germline, CDR1 SGHRS and CDR2 YFSETQ. The CDR3 sequence is CASSLTPYSNQPQHF. In DNA, the CDR3 is TGCGCCAGCAGCTTGACACCTTATAGCAATCAGCCCCAGCATTTT. Using reference TRBV5-1 and TRBJ1-5 for the parts outside the CDR3, the full variable domain is KAGVTQTPRYLIKTRGQQVTLSCSPISGHRSVSWYQQTPGQGLQFLFEYFSETQRNKGNFPGRFSGRQFSNSRSEMNVSTLELGDSALYLCASSLTPYSNQPQHFGDGTRLSIL.

V is TRBV28 and J is TRBJ1-2; 11 bases line up with TRBD1. The germline gives CDR1 MDHEN, CDR2 SYDVKM. CDR3 length equals 15 residues. With 5 bases clipped from V and 7 bases from J, the junction kept 9 bases outside the gene matches. The CDR3 sequence: CASSLPGQGVSGYTF. In DNA form, the CDR3 reads TGTGCCAGCAGTCTGCCGGGACAGGGGGTGAGTGGCTACACCTTC.

The chain couples TRBV4-1 to TRBJ1-1; no clear D gene. The V end lost 0 bases, the J end lost 4 bases, and 15 bases lay between the germline ends. CDR1 is MGHRA, CDR2 YSYEKL, per germline. This CDR3 contains 16 residues. Written as DNA, the CDR3 is TGCGCCAGCAGCCAAGATTCACGGGAAGGGTTCACTGAAGCTTTCTTT. It codes for CASSQDSREGFTEAFF.

This clone was recorded only once. The chain carries TRBV7-9 and TRBJ2-6, with 10 bases aligning to TRBD1. CDR3 size: 18 residues. In germline, CDR1 is SEHNR, CDR2 FQNEAQ (reference sequence). Unmatched junction bases numbered 13, after V lost 4 bases and J lost 7 bases. The CDR3 sequence: CASSSQVYGTGEANVLTF. The CDR3 nucleotides are TGTGCCAGCAGCTCCCAAGTTTATGGGACAGGGGAAGCCAACGTCCTGACTTTC.

The sample holds many counts of this clone. This sequence joins TRBV19 and TRBJ2-3; TRBD2 agrees at 7 bases. Germline-derived CDR1 and CDR2 are LNHDA and SQIVND (reference sequence). Germline trimming cut 5 bases from V and 2 bases from J; bases unmatched to any gene: 10. The CDR3 totals 16 residues. The CDR3 DNA is TGTGCCAGTAGTCTCGAGACTAGCCCCTTCACAGATACGCAGTATTTT. Residues: CASSLETSPFTDTQYF.